This note documents a single T cell receptor (beta chain) sequence. The clone's antigen remains unknown. Within one base of it there is no much larger clone, and no base qualities were kept. This sample is drawn from a study of radiotherapy plus CTLA-4 blockade in lung cancer (dated by TCRdb to the late 2010s). Describing the broader study: Objective responses were observed in 15% to 20% of enrolled patients, and disease control was achieved in less than 40%. What the work shows at the level of the full study, not this receptor alone: The strongest predictors of response were reported to be early dynamic shifts in blood T cell clones along with a rise in serum interferon-beta following radiation. After treatment with radiotherapy and ipilimumab, TCR clones that originated in tumors expanded in peripheral blood.

The study tested focal radiation therapy combined with CTLA-4 blockade (ipilimumab) in patients with chemo-refractory metastatic non-small-cell lung cancer. Ends trimmed: V by 3 bases, J by 0 bases; bases unmatched to a gene: 7. The CDR3, from cysteine to phenylalanine, totals 16 residues. The kept DNA is CDR3 alone, 48 bases in frame from the first base. In the germline V gene, CDR1 corresponds to SGHDT and CDR2 to YYEEEE. Library prep was done by the immunoSEQ multiplex PCR assay. TCRdb obtained this table from immuneACCESS and retained in-frame rearrangements with V and J assigned. These tables miss some clones; where compared with another copy, unresolved V genes account for less than half of the shortfall, and the remainder is unexplained. This sample has around 100,000 clones in its table, and about 80% of those were observed once. 2.5% to 3.5% of the sample comes from the top ten.

This TCR was sampled from a human donor with non-small cell lung cancer that progressed on radiotherapy plus ipilimumab. Some clones in this sample may be carry-over from other donors' samples. The sample consisted of peripheral blood, taken from a patient treated with radiotherapy plus ipilimumab. In this chain, TRBV5-6 is recombined with TRBJ1-2, with 8 central nucleotides matching TRBD1. The DNA sequence is TGTGCCAGCAGCTGGGATGGACAGGGATCTAACTATGGCTACACCTTC. Its protein product is CASSWDGQGSNYGYTF.